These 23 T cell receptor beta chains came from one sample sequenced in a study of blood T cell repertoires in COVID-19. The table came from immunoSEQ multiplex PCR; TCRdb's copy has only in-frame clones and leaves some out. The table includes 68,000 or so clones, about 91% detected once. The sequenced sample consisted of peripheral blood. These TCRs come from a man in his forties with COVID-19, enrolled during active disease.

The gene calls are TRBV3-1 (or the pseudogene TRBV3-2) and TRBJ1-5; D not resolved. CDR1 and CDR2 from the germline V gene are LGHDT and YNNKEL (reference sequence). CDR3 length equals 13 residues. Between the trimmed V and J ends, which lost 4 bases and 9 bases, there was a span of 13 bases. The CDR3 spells CASSPGGRLPQHF. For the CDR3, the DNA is TGTGCCAGCAGCCCGGGAGGTCGATTGCCCCAGCATTTT.

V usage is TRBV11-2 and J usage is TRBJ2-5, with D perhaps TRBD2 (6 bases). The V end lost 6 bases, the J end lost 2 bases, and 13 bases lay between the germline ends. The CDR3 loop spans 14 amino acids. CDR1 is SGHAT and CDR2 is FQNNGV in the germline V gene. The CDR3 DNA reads TGTGCCAGCAGTTCGTGGAGCGGGCAAGAGACCCAGTACTTC. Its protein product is CASSSWSGQETQYF.

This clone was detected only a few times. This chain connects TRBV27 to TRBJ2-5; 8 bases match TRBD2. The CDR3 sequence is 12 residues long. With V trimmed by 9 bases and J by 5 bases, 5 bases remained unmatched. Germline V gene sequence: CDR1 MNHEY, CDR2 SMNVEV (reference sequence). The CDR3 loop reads CASRTGGETQYF. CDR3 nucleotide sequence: TGTGCCAGTCGGACGGGGGGGGAGACCCAGTACTTC.

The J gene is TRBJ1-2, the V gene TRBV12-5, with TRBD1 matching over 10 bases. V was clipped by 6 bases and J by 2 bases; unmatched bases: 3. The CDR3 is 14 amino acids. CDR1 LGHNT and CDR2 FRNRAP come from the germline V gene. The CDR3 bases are TGTGCTAGTGGCCGGGACAGGGGAAACTATGGCTACACCTTC. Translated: CASGRDRGNYGYTF.

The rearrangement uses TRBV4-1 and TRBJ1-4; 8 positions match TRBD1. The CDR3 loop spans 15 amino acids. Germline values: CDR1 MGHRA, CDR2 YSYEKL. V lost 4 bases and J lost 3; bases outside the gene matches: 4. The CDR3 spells CASSRPTGANEKLFF. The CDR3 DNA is TGCGCCAGCAGCCGACCGACAGGGGCTAATGAAAAACTGTTTTTT.

CDR3 amino acids: CASSQGTFSGNTIYF. In DNA form, the CDR3 reads TGTGCCAGCAGCCAAGGGACATTCTCTGGAAACACCATATATTTT. The rearrangement links TRBV3-1 (or the pseudogene TRBV3-2) to TRBJ1-3, with D maybe TRBD1 (5 bases). Per the germline V gene, CDR1 is LGHDT and CDR2 is YNNKEL (reference sequence). This CDR3 has 15 amino acids. Trimming removed 1 base from V and 0 bases from J, with 7 bases in between.

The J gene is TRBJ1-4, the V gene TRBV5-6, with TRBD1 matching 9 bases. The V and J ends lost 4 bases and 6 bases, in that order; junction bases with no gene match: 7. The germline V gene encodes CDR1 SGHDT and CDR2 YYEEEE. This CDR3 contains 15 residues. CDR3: CASSARDRVHEKLFF. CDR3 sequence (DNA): TGTGCCAGCAGCGCCCGGGACAGGGTTCATGAAAAACTGTTTTTT.

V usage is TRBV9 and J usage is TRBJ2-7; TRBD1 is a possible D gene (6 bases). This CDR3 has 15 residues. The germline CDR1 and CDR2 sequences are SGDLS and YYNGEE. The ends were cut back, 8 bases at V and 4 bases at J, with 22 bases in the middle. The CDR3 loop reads CARSSQDSAPYEQYF. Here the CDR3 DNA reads TGTGCCAGATCCTCCCAGGACAGCGCACCTTACGAGCAGTACTTC.

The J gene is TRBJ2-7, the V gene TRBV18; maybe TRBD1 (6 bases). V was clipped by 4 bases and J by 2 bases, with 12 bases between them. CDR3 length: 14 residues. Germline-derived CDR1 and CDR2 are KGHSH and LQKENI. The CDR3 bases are TGTGCCAGCTCACTTGAACAGGGCCCCTACGAGCAGTACTTC. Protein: CASSLEQGPYEQYF.

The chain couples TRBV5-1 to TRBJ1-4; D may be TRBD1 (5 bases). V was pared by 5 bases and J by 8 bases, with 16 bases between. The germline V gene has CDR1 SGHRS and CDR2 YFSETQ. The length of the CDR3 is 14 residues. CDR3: CASRTGLPGEKLFF. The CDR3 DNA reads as TGCGCCAGCAGAACAGGTTTGCCTGGCGAAAAACTGTTTTTT.

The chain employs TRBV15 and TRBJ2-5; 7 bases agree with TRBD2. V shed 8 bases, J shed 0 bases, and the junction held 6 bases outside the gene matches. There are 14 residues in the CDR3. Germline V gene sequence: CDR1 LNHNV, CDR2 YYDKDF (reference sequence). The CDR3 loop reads CATGIGGNQETQYF. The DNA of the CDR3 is TGTGCCACCGGTATCGGGGGGAACCAAGAGACCCAGTACTTC.

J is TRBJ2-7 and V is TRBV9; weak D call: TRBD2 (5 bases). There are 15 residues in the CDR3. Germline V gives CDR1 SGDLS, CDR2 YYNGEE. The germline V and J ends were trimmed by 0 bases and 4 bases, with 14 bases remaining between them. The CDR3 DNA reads TGTGCCAGCAGCGTAGCGGGGTCTAGAGGTTACGAGCAGTACTTC. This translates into CASSVAGSRGYEQYF.

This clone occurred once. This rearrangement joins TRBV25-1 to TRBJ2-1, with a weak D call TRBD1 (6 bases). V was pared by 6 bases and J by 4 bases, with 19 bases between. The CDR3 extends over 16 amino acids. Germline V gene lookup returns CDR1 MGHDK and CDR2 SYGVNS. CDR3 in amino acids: CASSNDQGFYYNEQFF. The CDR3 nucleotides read TGTGCCAGCAGCAACGACCAGGGGTTTTATTACAATGAGCAGTTCTTC.

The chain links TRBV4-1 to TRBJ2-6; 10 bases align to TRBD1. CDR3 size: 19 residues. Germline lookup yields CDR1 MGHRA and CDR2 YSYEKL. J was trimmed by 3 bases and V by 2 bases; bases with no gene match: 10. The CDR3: CASSQRTDRGRGGANVLTF. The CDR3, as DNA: TGCGCCAGCAGCCAAAGAACCGACAGGGGGCGGGGTGGGGCCAACGTCCTGACTTTC.

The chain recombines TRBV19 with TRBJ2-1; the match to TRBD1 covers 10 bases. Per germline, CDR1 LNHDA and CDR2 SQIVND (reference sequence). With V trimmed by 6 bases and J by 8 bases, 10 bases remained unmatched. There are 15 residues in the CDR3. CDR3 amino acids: CASSLGQGEAYEQFF. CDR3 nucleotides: TGTGCCAGTAGCCTCGGACAGGGGGAGGCATATGAGCAGTTCTTC.

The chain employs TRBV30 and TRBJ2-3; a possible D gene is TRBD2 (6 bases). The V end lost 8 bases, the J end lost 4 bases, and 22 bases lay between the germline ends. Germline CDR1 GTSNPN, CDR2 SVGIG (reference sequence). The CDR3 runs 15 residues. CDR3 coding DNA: TGTGCCCTCTCCAAGTCGGCGGGGTTCGCAGATACGCAGTATTTT. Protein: CALSKSAGFADTQYF.

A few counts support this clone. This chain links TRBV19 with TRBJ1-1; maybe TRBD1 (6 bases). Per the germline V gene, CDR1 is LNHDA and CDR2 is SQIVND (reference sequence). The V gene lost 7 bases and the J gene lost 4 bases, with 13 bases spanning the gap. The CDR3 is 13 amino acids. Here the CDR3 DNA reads TGTGCCAGTATGCACAGGGAGGGCACTGAAGCTTTCTTT. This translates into CASMHREGTEAFF.

The CDR3 nucleotides read TGTGCCAGCAGCGTAGGACAGGGCGGCCTCCACTTT. This translates into CASSVGQGGLHF. V gene TRBV9 combines with J gene TRBJ1-6; the match to TRBD1 covers 7 bases. This CDR3 comprises 12 residues. Per the germline V gene, CDR1 is SGDLS and CDR2 is YYNGEE. J lost 15 bases, V lost 0 bases, and 3 bases had no gene match.

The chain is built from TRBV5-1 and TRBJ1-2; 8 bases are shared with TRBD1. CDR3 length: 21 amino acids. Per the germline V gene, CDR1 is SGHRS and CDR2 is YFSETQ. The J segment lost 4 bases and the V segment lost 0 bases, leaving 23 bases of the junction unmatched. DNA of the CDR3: TGCGCCAGCAGCTTGGATGGGACAGGCCTGAATCATCTGGAGGGCATCTATGGCTACACCTTC. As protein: CASSLDGTGLNHLEGIYGYTF. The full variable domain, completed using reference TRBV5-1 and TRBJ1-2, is KAGVTQTPRYLIKTRGQQVTLSCSPISGHRSVSWYQQTPGQGLQFLFEYFSETQRNKGNFPGRFSGRQFSNSRSEMNVSTLELGDSALYLCASSLDGTGLNHLEGIYGYTFGSGTRLTVV.

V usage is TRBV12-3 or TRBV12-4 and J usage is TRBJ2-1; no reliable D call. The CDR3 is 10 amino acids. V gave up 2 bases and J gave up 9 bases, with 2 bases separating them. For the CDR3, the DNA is TGTGCCAGCAGTTTACGTGAGCAGTTCTTC. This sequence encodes CASSLREQFF.

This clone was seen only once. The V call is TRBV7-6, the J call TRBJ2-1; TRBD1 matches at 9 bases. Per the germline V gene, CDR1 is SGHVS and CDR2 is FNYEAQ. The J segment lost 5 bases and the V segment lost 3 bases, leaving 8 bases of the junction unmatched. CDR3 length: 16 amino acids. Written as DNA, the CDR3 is TGTGCCAGCAGCTTCAATCCGGGACAGGGAAACAATGAGCAGTTCTTC. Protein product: CASSFNPGQGNNEQFF.

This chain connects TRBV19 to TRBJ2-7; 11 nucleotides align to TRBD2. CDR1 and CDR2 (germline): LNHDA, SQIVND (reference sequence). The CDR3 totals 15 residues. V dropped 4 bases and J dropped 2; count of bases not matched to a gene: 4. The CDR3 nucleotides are TGTGCCAGTAGTAGACTAGCGGGGATAACCTACGAGCAGTACTTC. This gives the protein CASSRLAGITYEQYF.

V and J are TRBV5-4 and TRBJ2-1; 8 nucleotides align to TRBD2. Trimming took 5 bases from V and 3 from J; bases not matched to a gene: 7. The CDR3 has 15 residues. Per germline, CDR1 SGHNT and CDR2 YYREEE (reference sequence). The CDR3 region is CASRRSGGRYNEQFF. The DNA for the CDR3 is TGTGCCAGCAGACGAAGCGGGGGCCGCTACAATGAGCAGTTCTTC.